In its sample, the clone carrying this T cell receptor beta chain was seen a few times. Its matching antigen is unknown. MiXCR was run by TCRdb on the reads, yielding one entry per CDR3 protein. The table includes 350,000 to 550,000 distinct CDR3 sequences, roughly 30% detected once. Trimming left V 0 bases short and J 3 bases short, with 12 bases between. The CDR3 covers 15 residues. The germline gives CDR1 SGHAT, CDR2 FQNNGV. The sample belongs to a study of T cell repertoires in cytomegalovirus infection. Across the study: Carrying CMV and the relevant HLA type showed in public TCR beta signatures. Findings and caveats of the study: Cumulative frequency (of public TCR beta family members) identified carriers of CMV plus the relevant HLA. Ex vivo, HLA-C-restricted CMV-specific TCR beta clonotypes prevailed over the rest of the response.

Input material: PBMCs. This clonotype was obtained from a human donor in good health (CMV status not recorded). Some clones in this sample may be carry-over from other donors' samples. This sequence joins TRBV11-2 and TRBJ2-7; a weak D match, TRBD2 (6 bases). Here the CDR3 reads CASSLDGTPLYEQYF. Written as DNA, the CDR3 is TGTGCCAGCAGCTTAGACGGGACTCCACTCTACGAGCAGTACTTC.